The subject of this entry is one T cell receptor (beta chain). No antigen is known for it. Primers: 60 Vbeta forward and 13 Jbeta reverse. Generated by immunoSEQ multiplex PCR, the TCRdb table keeps only in-frame clones and is missing some. Of fewer than 85,000 clones in the sample, 80% to 90% were seen once. This CDR3 has 13 amino acids. Germline V CDR1 and CDR2: ENHRY, SYGVKD. V lost 8 bases, J lost 0 bases, and 4 bases stayed unmatched. The data belong to a study of cytomegalovirus exposure and HLA in healthy donors. Overall study: Earlier results showed approximately 110 million unique TCR beta sequences derived from around 170 million T cells. Study-wide results and caveats: Later analysis identified 16,951 TCR beta sequences associated with HLA alleles, using a false discovery rate threshold of 0.05. Researchers catalogued approximately 170 TCR beta chains as cytomegalovirus-associated.

The chain couples TRBV10-3 to TRBJ2-7; 7 bases agree with TRBD2. The sequenced sample was PBMCs. The source is a man between 65 and 79 years old in good health and CMV-seropositive. Here the CDR3 reads CAILGGSSYEQYF. The DNA of the CDR3 is TGTGCCATCCTCGGGGGGAGCTCCTACGAGCAGTACTTC.